The 25 T cell receptor beta chains in this list originate from one sample, sequenced in a study of T cell repertoires in cytomegalovirus infection. TCRdb re-called the reads through MiXCR, storing one row per CDR3 protein. The repertoire includes approximately 470,000 distinct CDR3 sequences, about 44% of them detected once, and 35% to 50% sits in the top ten. Their cognate antigens are unknown. The starting material was cultured PBMCs, obtained from culture after CMV antigen stimulation. Receptor source: a human donor in good health (CMV status not recorded). Some clones in this sample may be carry-over from other donors' samples.

Written as DNA, the CDR3 is TGTGCCAGCAGCCCCGGGACTAGCGGGGGGTGGTCCTACAATGAGCAGTTCTTC. Amino acid sequence: CASSPGTSGGWSYNEQFF. This chain connects TRBV28 to TRBJ2-1; 15 bases fit TRBD2. The germline V gene has CDR1 MDHEN and CDR2 SYDVKM. The CDR3 is 18 residues long. Losses at the gene ends were 6 bases for V and 1 base for J; bases not matched to a gene: 7.

The chain couples TRBV7-9 to TRBJ2-4; possibly TRBD1 or TRBD2 for D (6 bases each). This CDR3 is 16 amino acids long. Germline V CDR1 and CDR2: SEHNR, FQNEAQ (reference sequence). V was shortened by 5 bases and J by 5 bases, with 19 bases between the two germline ends. CDR3 region: CASSPRRGRAQNIQYF. CDR3 DNA: TGTGCCAGCAGCCCGAGACGGGGGCGGGCCCAAAACATTCAGTACTTC.

Turning to this clonotype: The junction departs from the called germline gene at one end, perhaps through a read error. For the CDR3, the DNA is TGCGCCAGCAGCCCGGGACTAGCGGGAAGCTCCTATGAGCAGTACTTC. As protein: CASSPGLAGSSYEQYF. The chain combines TRBV5-1 with TRBJ2-7; 13 bases match TRBD2. CDR1 is SGHRS, CDR2 YFSETQ, per germline. The CDR3 has 16 residues. The whole variable domain, filled in from reference TRBV5-1 and TRBJ2-7, reads KAGVTQTPRYLIKTRGQQVTLSCSPISGHRSVSWYQQTPGQGLQFLFEYFSETQRNKGNFPGRFSGRQFSNSRSEMNVSTLELGDSALYLCASSPGLAGSSYEQYFGPGTRLTVT.

In its sample, this clonotype was seen many times. The chain uses TRBV7-2 and TRBJ2-3, with D perhaps TRBD1 or TRBD2 (5 bases each). Between the trimmed V and J ends, which lost 2 bases and 5 bases, there was a span of 14 bases. This CDR3 spans 15 amino acids. The germline V gene encodes CDR1 SGHTA and CDR2 FQGNSA. In DNA, the CDR3 is TGTGCCAGCAGCTTACAGGGCGGAGGAAGAGATACGCAGTATTTT. This sequence encodes CASSLQGGGRDTQYF. The variable domain in full, with the rest retrieved from reference TRBV7-2 and TRBJ2-3, is GAGVSQSPSNKVTEKGKDVELRCDPISGHTALYWYRQSLGQGLEFLIYFQGNSAPDKSGLPSDRFSAERTGGSVSTLTIQRTQQEDSAVYLCASSLQGGGRDTQYFGPGTRLTVL.

In its sample, this clonotype was seen a few times. The rearrangement links TRBV6-8 to TRBJ1-3; a weak D match, TRBD1 (6 bases). CDR3 length equals 16 residues. The V gene's germline CDR1 is MNHGY and CDR2 SAAAGT. V lost 4 bases, J lost 3 bases, and 16 bases lay in between. Here the CDR3 reads CASSSHQGSHGNTIYF. For the CDR3, the DNA is TGTGCCAGCAGTTCACACCAGGGGAGTCATGGAAACACCATATATTTT.

V usage is TRBV7-2 and J usage is TRBJ2-3; 9 nucleotides agree with TRBD2. The trim removed 3 bases at V and 0 bases at J, leaving 10 bases unmatched. This CDR3 is 18 amino acids long. Germline values: CDR1 SGHTA, CDR2 FQGNSA. CDR3 sequence: CASSFKPSGTPSTDTQYF. Written as DNA, the CDR3 is TGTGCCAGCAGCTTTAAGCCTAGCGGGACGCCTAGCACAGATACGCAGTATTTT.

This clonotype was observed a handful of times. The chain carries TRBV7-2 and TRBJ2-5, with 12 bases fitting TRBD2. Germline V CDR1 and CDR2: SGHTA, FQGNSA. The CDR3 has 17 amino acids. The V segment lost 4 bases and the J segment 2 bases; nucleotides outside the gene matches: 8. Written as DNA, the CDR3 is TGTGCCAGCAGCTCGAACCGAGGACTAGCGGGACAAGAGACCCAGTACTTC. It yields the protein CASSSNRGLAGQETQYF.

This sequence joins TRBV6-1 and TRBJ2-7, with TRBD1 identical over 10 bases. J gave up 3 bases and V 6 bases, and 8 bases lay outside the gene matches. The CDR3 spans 15 residues. CDR1 is MNHNS and CDR2 is SASEGT in the germline V gene. The DNA of the CDR3 is TGTGCCAGCAGCGATAGGGACAGGGGAATCTACGAGCAGTACTTC. Translation gives CASSDRDRGIYEQYF.

This clonotype was seen just once. A single base separates this from a much larger clone, so it may be a read error. The chain recombines TRBV11-3 with TRBJ2-1; D possibly matches TRBD1 or TRBD2 (5 bases each). Trimming pared 3 bases from V and 0 bases from J, leaving 6 bases between. This CDR3 has 14 residues. Germline V gene data show CDR1 as SGHNT and CDR2 as YENEEA. CDR3 DNA: TGTGCCAGCAGCTTCGGGACCTCCTACAATGAGCAGTTCTTC. Amino acid sequence: CASSFGTSYNEQFF.

This clonotype was observed at least ten times. The J gene is TRBJ1-3, the V gene TRBV7-2; the D gene is possibly TRBD1 (5 bases). Between the trimmed V and J ends, which lost 6 bases and 2 bases, there was a span of 14 bases. Germline V CDR1 and CDR2: SGHTA, FQGNSA. The CDR3 contains 15 residues. The CDR3 region has the DNA TGTGCCAGCAGACCATGGGAGGGGACTGGAAACACCATATATTTT. It is translated as CASRPWEGTGNTIYF. The full variable domain, rest sourced from reference TRBV7-2 and TRBJ1-3, is GAGVSQSPSNKVTEKGKDVELRCDPISGHTALYWYRQSLGQGLEFLIYFQGNSAPDKSGLPSDRFSAERTGGSVSTLTIQRTQQEDSAVYLCASRPWEGTGNTIYFGEGSWLTVV.

This chain joins TRBV7-2 and TRBJ2-1; possible D gene TRBD2, 6 bases. V was clipped by 4 bases and J by 6 bases, with 10 bases between them. CDR3 length equals 13 residues. CDR1 and CDR2 from the germline V gene are SGHTA and FQGNSA. CDR3 sequence reads: CASSWEVGNEQFF. CDR3 bases: TGTGCCAGCAGCTGGGAGGTGGGCAATGAGCAGTTCTTC.

Concerning this clonotype itself: A single base separates this from a much larger clone, so it may be a read error. The J gene is TRBJ2-3, the V gene TRBV7-9; TRBD2 matches 11 bases. The CDR3 is 15 residues long. Germline-derived CDR1 and CDR2 are SEHNR and FQNEAQ (reference sequence). CDR3 region: CANSRLAGTTDTQYF. CDR3 nucleotides: TGTGCCAACAGCCGACTAGCGGGAACCACAGATACGCAGTATTTT.

The chain uses TRBV6-6 and TRBJ2-5; TRBD2 aligns across 12 bases. Germline-derived CDR1 and CDR2 are MNHNY and SVGAGI (reference sequence). This CDR3 comprises 17 residues. After removal of 5 bases from V and 1 base from J, the junction contained 8 bases not matched to a gene. CDR3 protein: CASSKTGTSGPQETQYF. The CDR3 nucleotides read TGTGCCAGCAGTAAGACCGGGACTAGCGGGCCCCAAGAGACCCAGTACTTC.

The V and J genes are TRBV7-2 and TRBJ2-5; D possibly matches TRBD1 or TRBD2 (5 bases each). Germline values: CDR1 SGHTA, CDR2 FQGNSA. The CDR3 is made up of 13 amino acids. V lost 5 bases and J 1 base, leaving 8 bases between the germline ends. CDR3 amino acids: CASSRGSQETQYF. The CDR3 coding sequence is TGTGCCAGCAGCCGGGGCAGCCAAGAGACCCAGTACTTC.

In its sample, this clonotype was seen a few times. This sequence joins TRBV10-3 and TRBJ2-3; possibly TRBD1 for D (6 bases). V shed 3 bases and J shed 4 bases, with 14 bases lying between them. The CDR3 sequence is 15 residues long. Germline CDR1 is ENHRY and CDR2 is SYGVKD. CDR3 protein: CAISERTEGADTQYF. As DNA, the CDR3 is TGTGCCATCAGTGAAAGGACAGAAGGGGCAGATACGCAGTATTTT.

The chain combines TRBV6-1 with TRBJ2-7; 9 bases fit TRBD1. Trimming cost V 1 base and J 4 bases; bases outside gene matches: 8. The germline V gene has CDR1 MNHNS and CDR2 SASEGT. The length of the CDR3 is 16 residues. Here the CDR3 DNA reads TGTGCCAGCAGTGAAGAGGAGACAGGGGGGGCGTACGAGCAGTACTTC. Translating gives CASSEEETGGAYEQYF.

As for this clonotype: Given the absence of the conserved phenylalanine or tryptophan at the CDR3 end, a read error is likely. V and J are TRBV4-1 and TRBJ2-1, with 7 nucleotides matching TRBD2. Germline values: CDR1 MGHRA, CDR2 YSYEKL. V gave up 2 bases and J gave up 5 bases; unmatched junction bases: 12. This CDR3 has 17 amino acids. The CDR3 region has the DNA TGCGCCAGCAGCCAAAGAGCCTCTGGACTAGGGAACAATGAGCAGTTCGTC. Translated, it gives CASSQRASGLGNNEQFV.

This clonotype was counted a single time. The V gene is TRBV19, the J gene TRBJ2-1; TRBD1 matches at 7 bases. This CDR3 has 18 residues. Germline V gene sequence: CDR1 LNHDA, CDR2 SQIVND (reference sequence). V trimming: 7 bases; J trimming: 0 bases; junction bases outside the gene matches: 15. CDR3 bases: TGTGCCAGTACCATGGGTAGGGGGCGTGGGAGCTCCTACAATGAGCAGTTCTTC. This codes for CASTMGRGRGSSYNEQFF. Combining the CDR3 with reference TRBV19 and TRBJ2-1 gives the whole variable domain DGGITQSPKYLFRKEGQNVTLSCEQNLNHDAMYWYRQDPGQGLRLIYYSQIVNDFQKGDIAEGYSVSREKKESFPLTVTSAQKNPTAFYLCASTMGRGRGSSYNEQFFGPGTRLTVL.

This clonotype has more than one count but fewer than ten. V and J are TRBV28 and TRBJ1-5, with TRBD1 as a possible D gene (5 bases). V lost 5 bases and J 0 bases, leaving 26 bases between the germline ends. This CDR3 contains 20 residues. The germline gives CDR1 MDHEN, CDR2 SYDVKM. CDR3 nucleotides: TGTGCCAGCAGTCCACCACCGGGACCCCTGGAGGTATATAGCAATCAGCCCCAGCATTTT. Translation: CASSPPPGPLEVYSNQPQHF.

This clonotype was recorded only once. This chain links TRBV5-4 with TRBJ2-3; D call uncertain. CDR3 length equals 15 residues. Germline assignment: CDR1 SGHNT and CDR2 YYREEE (reference sequence). Trimming took 6 bases from V and 4 from J, leaving 18 bases between them. The CDR3 loop reads CASIESPVTPDTQYF. Written as DNA, the CDR3 is TGTGCCAGCATCGAGTCCCCCGTAACACCAGATACGCAGTATTTT.

V usage is TRBV15 and J usage is TRBJ2-5; tentatively, D is TRBD1 (6 bases). Germline V gene data show CDR1 as LNHNV and CDR2 as YYDKDF (reference sequence). The CDR3 covers 15 residues. V dropped 0 bases and J dropped 3 bases, with 11 bases sitting between them. CDR3 in amino acids: CATSREPGTKETQYF. CDR3 nucleotide sequence: TGTGCCACCAGCAGAGAACCCGGGACAAAAGAGACCCAGTACTTC.

The chain carries TRBV12-3 or TRBV12-4 and TRBJ1-5, with TRBD1 as a possible D gene (5 bases). Trimming removed 5 bases from V and 0 bases from J, with 14 bases in between. The CDR3 loop spans 16 amino acids. The CDR3 DNA reads as TGTGCCAGCAGTCTCGCCGGGGGGACTAGCAATCAGCCCCAGCATTTT. Translated, it gives CASSLAGGTSNQPQHF.

This clonotype came up a few times. The chain joins TRBV5-4 to TRBJ2-1, with D maybe TRBD2 (5 bases). Germline CDR1 and CDR2: SGHNT and YYREEE (reference sequence). The CDR3 runs 16 residues. V was shortened by 5 bases and J by 3 bases, with 18 bases between the two germline ends. The CDR3 DNA follows: TGTGCCAGCAGACCTGGTGGAGGAAGTTACTACAATGAGCAGTTCTTC. The encoded protein is CASRPGGGSYYNEQFF.

The chain has TRBV9 and TRBJ1-6, with D possibly TRBD1 on 5 matching bases. CDR1 SGDLS and CDR2 YYNGEE come from the germline V gene. V was shortened by 0 bases and J by 8 bases, with 6 bases between the two germline ends. This CDR3 is built from 13 residues. CDR3 residues: CASSVVGDSPLHF. As DNA, the CDR3 is TGTGCCAGCAGCGTAGTAGGGGATTCACCCCTCCACTTT. Drawing the rest from reference TRBV9 and TRBJ1-6, the complete variable domain is DSGVTQTPKHLITATGQRVTLRCSPRSGDLSVYWYQQSLDQGLQFLIQYYNGEERAKGNILERFSAQQFPDLHSELNLSSLELGDSALYFCASSVVGDSPLHFGNGTRLTVT.

V gene TRBV7-2 combines with J gene TRBJ2-1, with D perhaps matching TRBD2 (6 bases). CDR1 and CDR2 (germline): SGHTA, FQGNSA. The CDR3 totals 17 residues. V dropped 3 bases and J dropped 0 bases, with 15 bases sitting between them. Here the CDR3 reads CASSFPSRGSSYNEQFF. DNA for the CDR3: TGTGCCAGCAGCTTCCCCTCTCGGGGGAGCTCCTACAATGAGCAGTTCTTC. Variable domain in full (rest from reference TRBV7-2 and TRBJ2-1): GAGVSQSPSNKVTEKGKDVELRCDPISGHTALYWYRQSLGQGLEFLIYFQGNSAPDKSGLPSDRFSAERTGGSVSTLTIQRTQQEDSAVYLCASSFPSRGSSYNEQFFGPGTRLTVL.